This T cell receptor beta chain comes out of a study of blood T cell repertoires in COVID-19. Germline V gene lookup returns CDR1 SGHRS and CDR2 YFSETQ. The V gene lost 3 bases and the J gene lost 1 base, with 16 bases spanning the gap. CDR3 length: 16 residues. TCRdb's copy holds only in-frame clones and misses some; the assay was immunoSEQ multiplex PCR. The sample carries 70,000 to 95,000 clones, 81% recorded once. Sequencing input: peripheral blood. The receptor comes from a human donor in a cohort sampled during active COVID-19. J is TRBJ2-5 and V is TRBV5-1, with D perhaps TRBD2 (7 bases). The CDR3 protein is CASSSPRGGLQETQYF. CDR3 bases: TGCGCCAGCAGCTCCCCTAGGGGGGGACTCCAAGAGACCCAGTACTTC.